This T cell receptor delta chain was found in a study of γδ T cells in repeated Plasmodium falciparum infection. Findings and caveats of the study: Vgamma9/Vdelta2+ repertoires stayed stably polyclonal over time and infection.

Only a few counts were recorded for this clone. Its specificity is unknown. This sequence may be a read error, since a much larger clone differs from it by one base. Other DNA sequences in this specimen translate into the identical CDR3. TCRdb called clones anew from the multiplex PCR reads with CATT. The repertoire includes 70,000 to 95,000 delta-chain clones, approximately 1.4% of them detected once, and under 9.5% sits in the top ten. Bulk repertoires came from Vgamma9/Vdelta2+ or Vdelta2-negative gammadelta T cells flow-sorted from PBMC. The CDR3 spans 17 residues. Per the germline V gene, CDR1 is GEAIGNYY and CDR2 is EKD.

J is TRDJ3 and V is TRDV2; 7 bases match TRDD2. Sequenced sample: gamma-delta T cells from blood. The receptor was isolated from a pool of human donors (malaria-infected and uninfected, not separated). The CDR3 DNA reads as TGTGCCTGTGACATCGCCCAACCTTCCTGGGACACCCGACAGATGTTTTTT. Translated, it gives CACDIAQPSWDTRQMFF.